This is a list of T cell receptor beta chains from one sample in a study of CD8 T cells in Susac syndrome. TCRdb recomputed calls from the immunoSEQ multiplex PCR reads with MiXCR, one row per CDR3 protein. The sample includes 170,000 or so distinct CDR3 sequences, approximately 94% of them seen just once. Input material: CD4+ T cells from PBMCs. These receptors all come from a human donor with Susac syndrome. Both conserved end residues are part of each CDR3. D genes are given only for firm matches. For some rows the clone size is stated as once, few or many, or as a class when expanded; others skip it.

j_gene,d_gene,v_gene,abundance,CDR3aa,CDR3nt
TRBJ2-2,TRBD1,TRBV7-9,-,CASSLTGGVTGELFF,TGTGCCAGCAGCCTGACAGGGGGAGTCACCGGGGAGCTGTTTTTT
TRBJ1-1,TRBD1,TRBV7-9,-,CASSLGQGATEAFF,TGTGCCAGCAGCTTAGGTCAGGGGGCGACTGAAGCTTTCTTT
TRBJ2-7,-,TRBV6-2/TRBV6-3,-,CASSDTGEQYF,TGTGCCAGCAGCGATACGGGCGAGCAGTACTTC
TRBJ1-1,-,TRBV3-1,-,CASSHDRWALEAFF,TGTGCCAGCAGCCATGACCGTTGGGCCCTGGAAGCTTTCTTT
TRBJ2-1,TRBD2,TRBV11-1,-,CASSFNVGGGRNEQFF,TGTGCCAGCAGCTTTAATGTCGGGGGGGGCCGGAATGAGCAGTTCTTC
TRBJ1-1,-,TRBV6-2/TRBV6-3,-,CASSFTGLFTEAFF,TGTGCCAGCAGTTTCACAGGGTTGTTCACTGAAGCTTTCTTT
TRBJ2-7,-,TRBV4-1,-,CASSQDRREQYF,TGCGCCAGCAGCCAAGATCGTCGAGAGCAGTACTTC
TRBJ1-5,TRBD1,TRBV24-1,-,CATSDPDRDQPQHF,TGTGCCACCAGTGACCCGGACAGGGATCAGCCCCAGCATTTT
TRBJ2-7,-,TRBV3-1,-,CASSQALNRVYEQYF,TGTGCCAGCAGCCAGGCGCTAAACAGGGTCTACGAGCAGTACTTC
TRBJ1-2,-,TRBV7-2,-,CASSLGTQYGYTF,TGTGCCAGCAGCTTGGGGACCCAGTATGGCTACACCTTC
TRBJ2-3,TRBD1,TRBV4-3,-,CASSQLAGTGGTDTQYF,TGCGCCAGCAGCCAGCTAGCCGGGACAGGGGGTACAGATACGCAGTATTTT
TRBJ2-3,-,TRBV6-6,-,CASSYVGARTDTQYF,TGTGCCAGCAGTTACGTGGGGGCGCGCACAGATACGCAGTATTTT
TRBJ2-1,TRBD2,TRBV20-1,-,CSARGIAGGGYNEQFF,TGCAGTGCTAGAGGAATTGCGGGGGGCGGGTACAATGAGCAGTTCTTC
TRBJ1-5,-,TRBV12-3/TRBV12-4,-,CASSTRYGGLYQPQHF,TGTGCCAGCAGTACCCGTTACGGGGGTTTGTATCAGCCCCAGCATTTT
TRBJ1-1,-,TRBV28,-,CASSPPGLEAFF,TGTGCCAGCAGTCCGCCGGGCCTTGAAGCTTTCTTT
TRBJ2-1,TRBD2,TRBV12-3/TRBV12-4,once,CASRLAEPSYNEQFF,TGTGCCAGCAGACTAGCGGAACCTTCCTACAATGAGCAGTTCTTC